One T cell receptor beta chain is described in this entry. This entry belongs to a study of shared clonotypes between healthy human individuals. Losses at the gene ends were 1 base for V and 6 bases for J; bases not matched to a gene: 6. Per the germline V gene, CDR1 is LGHNA and CDR2 is YNFKEQ. The CDR3 totals 16 residues. Original analysis: ImmunoSEQ sequences covered only the junction and lacked quality scores; filtering therefore differed. Generated by immunoSEQ multiplex PCR, the TCRdb table keeps only in-frame clones and is missing some. That table gives V, J and clone size, and the DNA gave D and trimming. Among millions of clones, 93% were seen once, and the ten largest hold roughly 0.36%. All donors were healthy HIV-negative adults lacking recent acute infections or vaccinations. CD4+ cells were split into CD45RA+ naive and CD45RA-negative memory subsets.

The receptor's source is a man between 18 and 29 years old in good health. Some clones in this sample may be carry-over from other donors' samples. The sample was naive CD4+ T cells from PBMCs. The subset was: CD45RA+ positively selected. The genes are TRBV4-2 and TRBJ2-3; TRBD2 matches at 11 bases. The CDR3 sequence: CASSQVGASGRDTQYF. The DNA for the CDR3 is TGTGCCAGCAGCCAAGTTGGGGCTAGCGGGAGGGATACGCAGTATTTT.